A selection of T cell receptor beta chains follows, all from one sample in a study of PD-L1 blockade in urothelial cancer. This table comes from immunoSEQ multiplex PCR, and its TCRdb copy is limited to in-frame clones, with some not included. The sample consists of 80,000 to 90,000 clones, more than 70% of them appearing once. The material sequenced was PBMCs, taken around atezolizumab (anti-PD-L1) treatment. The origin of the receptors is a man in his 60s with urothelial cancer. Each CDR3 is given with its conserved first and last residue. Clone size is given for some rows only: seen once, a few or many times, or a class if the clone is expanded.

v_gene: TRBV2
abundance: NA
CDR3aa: CASSEARAHWPQHF

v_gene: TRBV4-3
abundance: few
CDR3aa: CASSPQLASHEQFF

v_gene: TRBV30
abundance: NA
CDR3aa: CAWRQKTGNTIYF

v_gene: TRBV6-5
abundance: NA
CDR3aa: CASSYSWGLGQPQHF

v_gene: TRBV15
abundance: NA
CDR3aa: CATSRTSGSRNEQFF

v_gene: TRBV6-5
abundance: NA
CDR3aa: CASSRETGSGYTF

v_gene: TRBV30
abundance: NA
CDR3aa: CAWSFGGFTEAFF

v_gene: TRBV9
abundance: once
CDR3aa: CASSPDGGINQPQHF

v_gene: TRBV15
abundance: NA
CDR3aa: CATSRDVTGMTGELFF

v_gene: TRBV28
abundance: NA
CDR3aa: CASRKYSPIEQYF

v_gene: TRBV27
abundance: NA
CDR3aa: CASSPWGENQPQHF

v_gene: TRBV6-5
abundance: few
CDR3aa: CASSYSQGFYGYTF

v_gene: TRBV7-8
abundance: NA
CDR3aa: CASSNRDSPRGTQYF

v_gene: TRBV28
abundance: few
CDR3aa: CASRETGVSGNQPQHF

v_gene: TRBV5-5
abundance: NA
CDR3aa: CASSREGENYEQYF

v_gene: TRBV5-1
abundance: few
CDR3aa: CASSLAGGLQQETQYF

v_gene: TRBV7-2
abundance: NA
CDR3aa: CASSLADYRYEQYF

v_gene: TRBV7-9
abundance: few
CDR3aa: CASGRLAGGNEQFF

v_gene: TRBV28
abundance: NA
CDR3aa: CASSLGDSAATNEKLFF

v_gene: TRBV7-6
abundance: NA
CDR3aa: CASSPLGVSLGYTF